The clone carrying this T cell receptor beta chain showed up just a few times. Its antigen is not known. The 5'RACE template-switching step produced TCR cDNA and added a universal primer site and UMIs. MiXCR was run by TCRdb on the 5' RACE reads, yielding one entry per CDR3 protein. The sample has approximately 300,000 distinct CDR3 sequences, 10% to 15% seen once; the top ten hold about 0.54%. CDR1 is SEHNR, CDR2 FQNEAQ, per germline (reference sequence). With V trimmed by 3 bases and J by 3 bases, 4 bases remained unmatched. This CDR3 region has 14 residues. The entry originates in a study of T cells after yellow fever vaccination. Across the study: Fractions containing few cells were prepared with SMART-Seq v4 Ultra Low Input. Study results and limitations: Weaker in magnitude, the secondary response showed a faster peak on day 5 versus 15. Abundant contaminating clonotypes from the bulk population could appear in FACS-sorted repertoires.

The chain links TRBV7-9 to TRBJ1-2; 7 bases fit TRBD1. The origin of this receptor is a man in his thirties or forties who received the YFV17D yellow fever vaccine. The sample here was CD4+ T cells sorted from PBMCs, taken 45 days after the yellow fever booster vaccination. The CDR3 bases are TGTGCCAGCAGCTTTTACGACAGGGACTATGGCTACACCTTC. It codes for CASSFYDRDYGYTF.